This TCR beta chain was identified during a study of cytomegalovirus exposure and HLA in healthy donors. Amplification used 60 Vbeta primers and 13 Jbeta primers. Clones were read by immunoSEQ multiplex PCR, and TCRdb kept only the in-frame ones, dropping some. The sample has 150,000 to 200,000 clones, over 60% seen once. Study-wide points: A later analysis, which compared TCR beta chains of equal frequency, found the HLA-associated ones more clonally expanded.

The germline V gene has CDR1 DFQATT and CDR2 SNEGSKA (reference sequence). This CDR3 has 10 amino acids. V was pared by 6 bases and J by 5 bases, with 5 bases between. On this clone: The antigen is not known.

The chain employs TRBV20-1 and TRBJ2-1; D not resolved. The sequence was obtained from a female donor in good health and CMV-seronegative. Input material: PBMCs. The CDR3 DNA reads as TGCAGTGCCTCTAACAATGAGCAGTTCTTC. Translation gives CSASNNEQFF.